This T cell receptor (beta chain) was captured in a study of T cell changes during pregnancy in multiple sclerosis. Germline CDR1 reads SGHAT; CDR2 reads FQNNGV. V shed 1 base and J shed 4 bases, with 13 bases lying between them. The CDR3 runs 15 residues. This clone appeared a few times. Libraries were prepared by immunoSEQ multiplex PCR; TCRdb keeps only in-frame clonotypes and omits some of them. The sample gives 40,000 to 55,000 clones, 75% to 90% of which show up once; 4% to 6% is in the top ten. The specimen was peripheral blood, collected in the second trimester of pregnancy. This sequence originates from a female donor in good health, enrolled as a control in a pregnancy study. V gene TRBV11-2 combines with J gene TRBJ1-1; no clear D. CDR3 region: CASSLGWVGSTEAFF. The CDR3 DNA reads TGTGCCAGCAGCTTAGGGTGGGTTGGGAGCACTGAAGCTTTCTTT.